This T cell receptor beta chain was obtained from a study of blood T cell repertoires in COVID-19. Study as a whole: Acute and convalescent COVID-19 specimens originated in the United States, Italy and Spain. T cells, B-cell-depleted T cells, or PBMCs supplied cDNA or gDNA.

Authors' processing steps: Reference gene primer amplification yielded estimated nucleated cell counts. Assay: immunoSEQ multiplex PCR; the TCRdb copy retains only in-frame clones and omits some. The D gene and trimming were derived from the DNA, and the V and J assignments and clone size from that table. The sample lists 350,000 to 400,000 clones; roughly 90% were seen once. Exposed enrollees encountered a COVID-19 case at some point within 2 weeks before study entry. This clonotype was obtained from a woman aged 40 to 50 who had been exposed to COVID-19. Sequences were obtained from PBMCs or T cells enriched from blood (not recorded which).

This CDR3 reads CASSADSNTEAFF. CDR3 bases: TGTGCCAGCAGCGCCGACTCGAACACTGAAGCTTTCTTT. The chain couples TRBV5-6 to TRBJ1-1; unclear D gene. CDR1 and CDR2 (germline): SGHDT, YYEEEE. The CDR3 consists of 13 residues. V was pared by 4 bases and J by 1 base, with 8 bases between. The variable domain in full, completed from reference TRBV5-6 and TRBJ1-1, reads DAGVTQSPTHLIKTRGQQVTLRCSPKSGHDTVSWYQQALGQGPQFIFQYYEEEERQRGNFPDRFSGHQFPNYSSELNVNALLLGDSALYLCASSADSNTEAFFGQGTRLTVV.